This TCR beta chain emerged from a study of blood T cell repertoires in COVID-19. Study context: Material from acute and convalescent COVID-19 was sourced from the United States, Italy and Spain. Sample material is recorded as cDNA or gDNA derived from T cells, B-cell-depleted T cells, or PBMCs.

CDR3 length: 14 residues. CDR1 and CDR2 (germline): SEHNR, FQNEAQ (reference sequence). Trimming took off 5 bases at V and 2 bases at J, with 13 bases between the two ends. Per the original data handling: The assay estimated nucleated cells by amplifying reference gene primers. TCRdb keeps only in-frame clones here, not all; method: immunoSEQ multiplex PCR. V and J calls and clone size are given by that table; D and trimming were obtained from the DNA. The sample holds over 130,000 clones, around 90% seen once. The receptor's source is a woman aged 55 to 70 with active or convalescent COVID-19. V gene TRBV7-9 combines with J gene TRBJ2-7; perhaps TRBD1 as D (5 bases). Specimen: peripheral blood. The CDR3 nucleotides read TGTGCCAGCAGCACCACCAGGGAAACCTACGAGCAGTACTTC. This sequence encodes CASSTTRETYEQYF.